The sequence of this T cell receptor beta chain was determined in a study of CD8 T cells in Susac syndrome. Study results and caveats: As the study acknowledged, the number of individuals who were part of its TCR sequencing and HLA analysis was relatively small.

The CDR3 is made up of 14 amino acids. CDR1 and CDR2 (germline): SGHRS, YFSETQ. V dropped 1 base and J dropped 2 bases, with 10 bases sitting between them. Roughly 0.5 to 1 ug RNA was reverse transcribed with random hexamers. Amplification of TCR beta CDR3 was carried out by immunoSEQ multiplex PCR, which covered 54 Vbeta and 13 Jbeta segments. One entry per CDR3 protein results from TCRdb running MiXCR on the immunoSEQ multiplex PCR reads. The table lists 160,000 or so distinct CDR3 sequences, around 95% of them singletons. From blood CD8+ and CD4+ T cells, the TCR beta chain was sequenced. In the case of this clonotype: The antigen remains undetermined.

The chain links TRBV5-1 to TRBJ2-7; D is uncertain. The sample consisted of CD8+ T cells from PBMCs. This clonotype was obtained from a human donor with multiple sclerosis. The CDR3 region is CASSLRAGAYEQYF. The CDR3 region has the DNA TGCGCCAGCAGCTTGAGGGCAGGAGCCTACGAGCAGTACTTC.